This TCR beta chain came from a study of blood T cell repertoires in COVID-19 (dated by TCRdb to 2018 to 2020). For the wider study: The collaborator samples originated in the United States, Italy and Spain and spanned the acute and convalescent phases of COVID-19. The samples were drawn from two sources: the first 160 participants of the ongoing ImmuneRACE study, and 1,200 or so subjects contributed by 6 global collaborators. Nearly every sample came with metadata listing a de-identified subject ID, COVID-19 status, age in years and sex. The prospective study material was composed of cDNA or gDNA derived from T cells, B-cell-depleted T cells, or PBMCs. Where HLA class I and class II types were available, the types were taken from metadata supplied by the sample provider, not from assay-based typing. A freely available public database, intended as a resource for researchers studying the immune response to SARS-CoV-2, is where the repertoires were released. Deeply sampled blood TCRbeta repertoires from subjects exposed to, actively infected with, or recovered from COVID-19 were included in the dataset.

CDR1 and CDR2 were assigned from the germline V gene as KGHSH and LQKENI. From the cysteine up to the phenylalanine, the CDR3 has a length of 17 residues. Left in the record is the CDR3 DNA by itself, 51 bases read in frame from the first base. Germline trimming amounts to 0 bases on V and 2 bases on J, with 8 as the count of junction bases outside the gene matches. TCRbeta CDR3 regions were amplified from genomic DNA using the immunoSEQ Assay, a bias-controlled multiplex PCR. Concerning the study's data processing: The number of nucleated cells in each sample was estimated from the amplification of reference gene primers within the assay. To quantify the absolute abundance of each unique TCRbeta CDR3 rearrangement, sequence reads were collapsed and filtered. Productive Simpson clonality was computed per sample as the square root of Simpson's diversity index over productive rearrangements. TCRdb obtained this table from immuneACCESS and retained in-frame rearrangements with V and J assigned. These tables miss some clones; where compared with another copy, unresolved V genes account for less than half of the shortfall, and the remainder is unexplained. D and trimming come from the DNA, and the V and J calls and clone size come from that table. The sample table holds approximately 170,000 clones, of which about 83% were seen once. Of the sample, roughly a fifth falls within the top ten clones.

A second Seattle source provided samples from volunteer blood donors who had recovered from COVID-19. Collaborating institutions collected whole blood in K2EDTA tubes following their own protocols. For TCRbeta analysis, collaborator samples were shipped as frozen whole blood, as isolated PBMCs, or as DNA extracted from either sample type. With regard to this clone: What this receptor recognizes is not known. The input lacks base qualities; no much larger clone sits a single base away.

Beyond this particular receptor, the publication reports: How much clinical and demographic metadata was included differed by source and by participant, and the metadata was provided uncurated.

Recombination joined TRBV18 with TRBJ2-3; TRBD2 fits 7 bases in the junction. Sequences were obtained from peripheral blood. This sequence was found in a woman in her 70s who had recovered from COVID-19. The DNA sequence reads TGTGCCAGCTCACCACCGAGGCGGGGGACCACCACAGATACGCAGTATTTT. This yields the protein CASSPPRRGTTTDTQYF. Joined to the reference TRBV18 and TRBJ2-3 proteins, this CDR3 gives the full variable domain: NAGVMQNPRHLVRRRGQEARLRCSPMKGHSHVYWYRQLPEEGLKFMVYLQKENIIDESGMPKERFSAEFPKEGPSILRIQQVVRGDSAAYFCASSPPRRGTTTDTQYFGPGTRLTVL.